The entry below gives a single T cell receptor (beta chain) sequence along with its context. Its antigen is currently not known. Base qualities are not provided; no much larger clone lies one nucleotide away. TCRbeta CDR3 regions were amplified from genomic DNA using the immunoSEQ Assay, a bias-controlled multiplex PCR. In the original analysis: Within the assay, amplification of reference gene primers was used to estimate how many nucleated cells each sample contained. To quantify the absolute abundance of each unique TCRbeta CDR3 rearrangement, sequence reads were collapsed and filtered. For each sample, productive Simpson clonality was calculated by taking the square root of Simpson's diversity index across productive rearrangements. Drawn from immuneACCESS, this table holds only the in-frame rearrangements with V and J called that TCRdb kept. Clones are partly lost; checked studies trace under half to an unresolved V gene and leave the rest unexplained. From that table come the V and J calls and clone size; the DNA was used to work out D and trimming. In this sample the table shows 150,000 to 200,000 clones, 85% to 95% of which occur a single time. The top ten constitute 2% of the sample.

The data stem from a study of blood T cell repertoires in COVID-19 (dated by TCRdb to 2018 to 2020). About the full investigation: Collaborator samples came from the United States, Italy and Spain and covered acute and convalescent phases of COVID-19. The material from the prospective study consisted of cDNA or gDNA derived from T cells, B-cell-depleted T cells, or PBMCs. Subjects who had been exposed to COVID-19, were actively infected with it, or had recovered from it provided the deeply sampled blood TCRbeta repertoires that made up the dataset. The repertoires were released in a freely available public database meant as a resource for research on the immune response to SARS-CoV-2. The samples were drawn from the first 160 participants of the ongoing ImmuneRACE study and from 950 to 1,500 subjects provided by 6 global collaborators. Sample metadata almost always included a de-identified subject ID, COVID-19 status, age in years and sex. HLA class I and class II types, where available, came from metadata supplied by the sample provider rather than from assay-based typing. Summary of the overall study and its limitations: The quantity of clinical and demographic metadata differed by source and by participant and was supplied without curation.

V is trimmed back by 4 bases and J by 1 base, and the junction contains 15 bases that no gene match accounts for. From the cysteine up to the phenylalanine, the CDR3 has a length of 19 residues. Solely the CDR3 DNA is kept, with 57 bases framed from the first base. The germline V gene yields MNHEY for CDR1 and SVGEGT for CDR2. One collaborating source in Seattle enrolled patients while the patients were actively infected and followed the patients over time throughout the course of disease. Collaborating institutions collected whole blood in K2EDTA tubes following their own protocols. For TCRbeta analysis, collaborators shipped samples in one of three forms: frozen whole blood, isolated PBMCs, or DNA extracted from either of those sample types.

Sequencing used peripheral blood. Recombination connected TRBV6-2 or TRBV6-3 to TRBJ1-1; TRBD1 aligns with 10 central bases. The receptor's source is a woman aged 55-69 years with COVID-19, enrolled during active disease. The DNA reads TGTGCCAGCAGTTCCTTCCCGACAGGGGGCCTCAAGAGGAACACTGAAGCTTTCTTT. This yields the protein CASSSFPTGGLKRNTEAFF.